The rows below give T cell receptor beta chains drawn from one sample of a study of blood T cell repertoires in COVID-19. Sequencing used immunoSEQ multiplex PCR; TCRdb keeps in-frame clones, though not all of them. This sample yields approximately 480,000 clones, of which 85% to 90% are seen a single time; 0.7% to 1% belongs to the top ten. The sequenced sample was peripheral blood. These receptors were taken from a man between 18 and 29 years old with COVID-19, enrolled during active disease. Each CDR3 is given with its conserved first and last residue. The order of the fields is clone size, D gene, V gene, J gene, CDR3 protein, CDR3 DNA. A D gene is named only where the DNA matches it firmly. Where a row states a size, it is once, few, many or the class of an expanded clone; other rows omit it.

many	NA	TRBV7-8	TRBJ1-6	CASSRGTADNSPLHF	TGTGCCAGCAGCCGCGGAACAGCAGATAATTCACCCCTCCACTTT
NA	NA	TRBV14	TRBJ1-1	CASSQVGRETEAFF	TGTGCCAGCAGCCAAGTCGGCAGGGAAACTGAAGCTTTCTTT
NA	NA	TRBV3-1/TRBV3-2	TRBJ2-1	CASSQGARNEQFF	TGTGCCAGCAGCCAGGGGGCGCGGAATGAGCAGTTCTTC
NA	NA	TRBV28	TRBJ2-2	CASSLRGGELFF	TGTGCCAGCAGTTTACGGGGAGGGGAGCTGTTTTTT
NA	NA	TRBV11-3	TRBJ2-1	CASSLNGLLHNEQFF	TGTGCCAGCAGCTTAAATGGTCTACTTCATAATGAGCAGTTCTTC
NA	NA	TRBV30	TRBJ2-3	CAWSGPRDTDTQYF	TGTGCCTGGAGTGGGCCGCGGGATACAGATACGCAGTATTTT
NA	NA	TRBV24-1	TRBJ2-5	CATSGWPGHGQETQYF	TGTGCCACCAGTGGGTGGCCAGGACACGGACAAGAGACCCAGTACTTC
NA	NA	TRBV2	TRBJ2-1	CASSQGGVSLTEQFF	TGTGCCAGCAGTCAAGGGGGGGTATCGCTTACTGAGCAGTTCTTC
NA	NA	TRBV19	TRBJ2-7	CASSIGTETYEQYF	TGTGCCAGTAGTATAGGAACAGAGACCTACGAGCAGTACTTC
NA	TRBD2	TRBV6-5	TRBJ2-3	CATGRRGGTDTQYF	TGTGCCACGGGGAGGCGGGGGGGCACAGATACGCAGTATTTT
NA	TRBD1	TRBV14	TRBJ2-1	CASPGTAGPYSYNEQFF	TGTGCCAGCCCCGGGACAGCTGGACCTTACTCCTACAATGAGCAGTTCTTC
NA	NA	TRBV5-1	TRBJ1-1	CASSLEAETEAFF	TGCGCCAGCAGCTTGGAAGCCGAGACTGAAGCTTTCTTT
NA	TRBD1	TRBV9	TRBJ1-6	CASSAGQGGSPLHF	TGTGCCAGCAGCGCAGGACAGGGAGGATCACCCCTCCACTTT
NA	NA	TRBV6-5	TRBJ2-3	CASSFKSGTQYF	TGTGCCAGCAGTTTCAAATCGGGTACGCAGTATTTT
NA	NA	TRBV28	TRBJ2-3	CASTTPESNTQYF	TGTGCCAGCACAACCCCGGAGTCCAATACGCAGTATTTT
NA	TRBD2	TRBV18	TRBJ2-3	CASSHRAGTTDTQYF	TGTGCCAGCTCACACCGAGCGGGAACCACAGATACGCAGTATTTT
NA	NA	TRBV5-4	TRBJ2-7	CASSPPQGGFGEQYF	TGTGCCAGCAGCCCCCCCCAGGGCGGTTTTGGGGAGCAGTACTTC
NA	TRBD2	TRBV3-1/TRBV3-2	TRBJ2-1	CASSQDRTSGSGNEQFF	TGTGCCAGCAGCCAAGATCGGACTAGCGGGAGCGGCAATGAGCAGTTCTTC
NA	TRBD1	TRBV11-3	TRBJ2-7	CASSFEGAREQYF	TGTGCCAGCAGCTTTGAGGGGGCGAGGGAGCAGTACTTC
NA	TRBD1	TRBV5-4	TRBJ2-3	CASSMGQGADTQYF	TGTGCCAGCAGCATGGGACAGGGGGCGGATACGCAGTATTTT
NA	TRBD2	TRBV4-2	TRBJ2-3	CASSQDLPPAGGSTDTQYF	TGTGCCAGCAGCCAAGACCTCCCCCCAGCGGGGGGTAGCACAGATACGCAGTATTTT
NA	NA	TRBV10-3	TRBJ2-3	CAISSAQGGVDTDTQYF	TGTGCCATCAGCTCCGCGCAAGGGGGGGTGGACACAGATACGCAGTATTTT
NA	NA	TRBV5-1	TRBJ1-5	CASSPTSQGPNQPQHF	TGCGCCAGCAGCCCCACGTCCCAGGGGCCCAATCAGCCCCAGCATTTT
NA	NA	TRBV5-6	TRBJ1-2	CASSPRLTPYGYTF	TGTGCCAGCAGCCCCCGCCTGACACCGTATGGCTACACCTTC
NA	TRBD2	TRBV24-1	TRBJ2-2	CATSQRGLAGHTGELFF	TGTGCCACCAGTCAGCGTGGACTAGCGGGCCACACCGGGGAGCTGTTTTTT
NA	TRBD1	TRBV5-6	TRBJ1-5	CASGLRQQGDQPQHF	TGTGCCAGCGGATTAAGACAGCAGGGGGATCAGCCCCAGCATTTT
NA	TRBD2	TRBV30	TRBJ2-1	CAWSFGTSYYNEQFF	TGTGCCTGGAGTTTCGGGACTAGTTACTACAATGAGCAGTTCTTC
NA	NA	TRBV7-2	TRBJ1-6	CASSLRRGNSPLHF	TGTGCCAGCAGCTTACGAAGGGGTAATTCACCCCTCCACTTT
NA	TRBD1	TRBV28	TRBJ2-7	CASSRPGTASSYEQYF	TGTGCCAGCAGTCGACCCGGGACAGCGAGCTCCTACGAGCAGTACTTC
NA	NA	TRBV24-1	TRBJ2-1	CATSAQGSSYNEQFF	TGTGCCACCAGCGCACAGGGTTCCTCCTACAATGAGCAGTTCTTC
NA	TRBD2	TRBV18	TRBJ2-1	CASSPGTSGDNEQFF	TGTGCCAGCTCACCAGGGACTAGCGGGGACAATGAGCAGTTCTTC
NA	NA	TRBV5-4	TRBJ1-6	CASSPWEGSSPLHF	TGTGCCAGCAGCCCCTGGGAGGGGTCGTCACCCCTCCACTTT
once	NA	TRBV4-1	TRBJ1-2	CASSQGQATTVGDGYTF	TGCGCCAGCAGCCAAGGACAGGCGACAACGGTGGGGGATGGCTACACCTTC
NA	TRBD1	TRBV7-9	TRBJ1-1	CASSSRTGRTEAFF	TGTGCCAGCAGCTCCCGGACAGGGCGGACTGAAGCTTTCTTT
few	TRBD1	TRBV7-9	TRBJ2-7	CASSPKTGAIYEQYF	TGTGCCAGCAGCCCCAAGACAGGGGCAATCTACGAGCAGTACTTC
once	NA	TRBV11-2	TRBJ2-7	CASSSLGEQYF	TGTGCCAGCAGCTCCCTCGGTGAGCAGTACTTC
NA	NA	TRBV5-1	TRBJ2-5	CASSDARGETQYF	TGCGCCAGCAGCGACGCCCGGGGGGAGACCCAGTACTTC
NA	TRBD2	TRBV3-1/TRBV3-2	TRBJ2-1	CASSYGAPGRGVYNEQFF	TGTGCCAGCAGCTACGGGGCCCCAGGGCGGGGGGTCTACAATGAGCAGTTCTTC
NA	TRBD2	TRBV3-1/TRBV3-2	TRBJ2-2	CASSPLATSGGAGELFF	TGTGCCAGCAGCCCCCTCGCGACTAGCGGGGGGGCCGGGGAGCTGTTTTTT
NA	NA	TRBV13	TRBJ2-7	CASSLLLGASSYEQYF	TGTGCCAGCAGCTTATTGCTGGGGGCAAGCTCCTACGAGCAGTACTTC
NA	TRBD1	TRBV18	TRBJ2-7	CASSPGTGGFEQYF	TGTGCCAGCTCACCCGGGACAGGGGGGTTCGAGCAGTACTTC
NA	NA	TRBV2	TRBJ2-1	CASSEDLTLGGEQFF	TGTGCCAGCAGTGAGGACCTCACCCTCGGGGGTGAGCAGTTCTTC
NA	TRBD1	TRBV24-1	TRBJ2-3	CAAGPGQGPDTQYF	TGTGCCGCAGGTCCGGGACAGGGCCCAGATACGCAGTATTTT
few	NA	TRBV6-6	TRBJ2-5	CASTPQGGQETQYF	TGTGCCAGCACCCCCCAAGGCGGCCAAGAGACCCAGTACTTC
many	TRBD2	TRBV7-8	TRBJ2-2	CASSLAGAGGSGELFF	TGTGCCAGCAGCTTAGCGGGAGCGGGGGGGAGCGGGGAGCTGTTTTTT